This T cell receptor beta chain was identified in a study of lymphopenia after photon versus proton radiotherapy. Sequenced by immunoSEQ multiplex PCR; TCRdb stores in-frame clones only, minus some. The sample lists fewer than 25,000 clones, approximately 91% occurring once. In its sample, this clone was seen once. As yet, its antigen is unknown. Whole-study findings and limits: Proton therapy kept repertoires fairly stable, unlike photons, which gained effector/memory cells. Better survival with proton therapy was suggested as possible, not demonstrated. Post-nadir TCR diversity decline inversely tracked overall survival among those who died.

This CDR3 has 15 amino acids. Germline V gene data show CDR1 as LNHDA and CDR2 as SQIVND (reference sequence). Trimming removed 10 bases from V and 3 bases from J; junction bases left unmatched: 11. This chain links TRBV19 with TRBJ2-1; TRBD2 matches at 8 bases. This clonotype was sampled from a woman aged 70-85 years with pancreatic cancer. Some clones in this sample may be carry-over from other donors' samples. Sample: peripheral blood, taken from a patient treated with proton-based radiotherapy. Here the CDR3 DNA reads TGTGCCACATGGGATCTGGCGGGAGGCTACAATGAGCAGTTCTTC. Its translation is CATWDLAGGYNEQFF.